This T cell receptor beta chain originates from a study of cytomegalovirus exposure and HLA in healthy donors. This PCR relied on a set of 60 Vbeta primers and 13 Jbeta primers. Profiled with immunoSEQ multiplex PCR; TCRdb holds only in-frame clones, not every one. This table has about 160,000 clones, roughly 80% appearing once. This CDR3 region has 16 residues. The V segment lost 0 bases and the J segment 4 bases; nucleotides outside the gene matches: 4. In germline, CDR1 is PRHDT, CDR2 FYEKMQ (reference sequence). This clone was detected once. As yet, its antigen is unknown. Regarding the study as a whole: In an earlier analysis, in several hundred donors, most V segments appeared productive either ~87% or ~30% of the time. Apart from CMV serostatus, no immune exposure information was available.

The chain combines TRBV13 with TRBJ2-1; TRBD2 matches 9 bases. This sequence originates from a man in his fifties or sixties in good health and CMV-seropositive. The material sequenced was PBMCs. The CDR3: CASSLGAGGIYNEQFF. For the CDR3, the DNA is TGTGCCAGCAGCTTAGGTGCGGGGGGGATATACAATGAGCAGTTCTTC.